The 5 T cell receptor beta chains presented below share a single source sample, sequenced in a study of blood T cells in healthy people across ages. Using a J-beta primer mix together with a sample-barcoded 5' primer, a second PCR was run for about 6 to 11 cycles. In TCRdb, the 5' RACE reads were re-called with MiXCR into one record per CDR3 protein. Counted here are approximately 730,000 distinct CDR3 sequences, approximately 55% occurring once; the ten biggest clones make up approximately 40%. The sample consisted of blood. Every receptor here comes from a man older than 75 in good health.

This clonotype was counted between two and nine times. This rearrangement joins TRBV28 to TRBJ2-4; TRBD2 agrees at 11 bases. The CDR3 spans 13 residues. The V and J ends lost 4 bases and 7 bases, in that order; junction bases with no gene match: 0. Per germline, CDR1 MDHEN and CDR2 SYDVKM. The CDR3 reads CASSSSGRNIQYF. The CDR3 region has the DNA TGTGCCAGCAGTTCTAGCGGGAGGAACATTCAGTACTTC.

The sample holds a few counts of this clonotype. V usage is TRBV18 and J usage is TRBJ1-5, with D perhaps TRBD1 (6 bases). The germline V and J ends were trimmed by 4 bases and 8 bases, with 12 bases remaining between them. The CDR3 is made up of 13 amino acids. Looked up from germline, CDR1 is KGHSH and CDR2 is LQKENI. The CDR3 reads CASSRDKTEPQHF. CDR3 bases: TGTGCCAGCTCACGGGACAAAACTGAGCCCCAGCATTTT.

CDR3 DNA: TGTGCCAGCAGCTTGGAAAAGGAGCAGTTCTTC. It translates to CASSLEKEQFF. The chain couples TRBV7-2 to TRBJ2-1; D call uncertain. There are 11 residues in the CDR3. The V gene lost 3 bases and the J gene lost 10 bases, with 7 bases spanning the gap. CDR1 and CDR2 (germline): SGHTA, FQGNSA. The variable domain in full, with the rest retrieved from reference TRBV7-2 and TRBJ2-1, is GAGVSQSPSNKVTEKGKDVELRCDPISGHTALYWYRQSLGQGLEFLIYFQGNSAPDKSGLPSDRFSAERTGGSVSTLTIQRTQQEDSAVYLCASSLEKEQFFGPGTRLTVL.

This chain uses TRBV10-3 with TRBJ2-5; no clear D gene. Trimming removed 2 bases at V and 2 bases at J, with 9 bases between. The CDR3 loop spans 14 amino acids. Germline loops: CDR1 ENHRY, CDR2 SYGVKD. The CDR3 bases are TGTGCCATCAGTGAGCCGGACGGGCAAGAGACCCAGTACTTC. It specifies CAISEPDGQETQYF.

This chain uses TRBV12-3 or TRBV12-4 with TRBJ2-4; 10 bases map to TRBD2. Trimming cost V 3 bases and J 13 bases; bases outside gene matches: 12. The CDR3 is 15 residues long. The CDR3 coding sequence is TGTGCCAGCAGTTTCGAAGCGGGAGGGGTGGGTGAGCAGTACTTC. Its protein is CASSFEAGGVGEQYF.